This T cell receptor (beta chain) emerged from a study of PD-L1 blockade in urothelial cancer. As for the study in general: In the patient group, about 85% of the roughly 30 were males with bladder-origin urothelial cancer. T cell content in blood samples showed a median of around 140,000.

Time point noted: peripheral blood 6 weeks after treatment start. Using immunoSEQ multiplex PCR, the repertoire was profiled, and TCRdb retains in-frame clones only, with some absent. The sample lists tens of thousands of clones; more than 75% were seen once. Comment on this clone: Its antigen is as yet unknown.

Germline loops: CDR1 SQVTM, CDR2 ANQGSEA. Trimming cost V 4 bases and J 1 base; bases outside gene matches: 10. The CDR3 consists of 16 residues. Whole-study results and caveats: Better survival was forecast by a pretreatment blood TCR clonality below the median.

The sequencing here drew on PBMCs, taken around atezolizumab (anti-PD-L1) treatment. The clonotype comes from a man aged 60 to 75 with urothelial cancer. The gene calls are TRBV29-1 and TRBJ2-4; TRBD2 aligns across 7 bases. Here the CDR3 DNA reads TGCAGCGTTGGGAACGGGGGGAGGGGCGCCAAAAACATTCAGTACTTC. Protein product: CSVGNGGRGAKNIQYF.